The 15 T cell receptor beta chains presented below share a single source sample, sequenced in a study of T cell clonality in common variable immunodeficiency. The assay was immunoSEQ multiplex PCR, and TCRdb's table has in-frame clones only and misses some. The sample includes about 47,000 clones, none of them occurring once. Sequenced sample: peripheral blood mononuclear cells. The source of these receptors is a person aged 18 to 70 in good health.

This clone was observed many times. From the germline J gene comes the end of the CDR3, since the read stops 3 residues before it. The rearrangement links TRBV7-3 to TRBJ2-3; 9 bases agree with TRBD2. The CDR3 is 16 residues long. Germline loops: CDR1 SGHTA, CDR2 FQGTGA. The trim removed 5 bases at V and 2 bases at J, leaving 8 bases unmatched. CDR3 DNA (partial): TGTGCCAGCAGCCCACTCGGCGGGGGGGTCACAGATACG. Its protein is CASSPLGGGVTDT. The whole CDR3 region reads CASSPLGGGVTDTQYF.

This clone was observed a handful of times. The sequenced fragment ends 3 residues before the CDR3 boundary, so the rest is inferred from the germline J gene. The chain combines TRBV5-1 with TRBJ1-2; the match to TRBD1 covers 7 bases. This CDR3 contains 13 residues. After removal of 4 bases from V and 5 bases from J, the junction contained 5 bases not matched to a gene. Germline lookup yields CDR1 SGHRS and CDR2 YFSETQ. The CDR3 bases that were read are TGCGCCAGCAGCGCCCAGGGGGAGTATGGC. Translated: CASSAQGEYG. In full, the CDR3 reads CASSAQGEYGYTF.

This clone has a count of ten or more. Read data end 3 residues before the CDR3 end; the end is taken from the germline J gene. This chain uses TRBV19 with TRBJ1-5; D remains ambiguous. This CDR3 comprises 15 residues. Germline CDR1 and CDR2: LNHDA and SQIVND (reference sequence). V lost 2 bases to trimming and J lost 1 base, with 9 bases between them. The sequenced part of the CDR3 DNA is TGTGCCAGTAGTATAAGGACTTCAAGCAATCAGCCC. Residues: CASSIRTSSNQP. The complete CDR3 reads CASSIRTSSNQPQHF. Complete variable domain (other parts from reference TRBV19 and TRBJ1-5): DGGITQSPKYLFRKEGQNVTLSCEQNLNHDAMYWYRQDPGQGLRLIYYSQIVNDFQKGDIAEGYSVSREKKESFPLTVTSAQKNPTAFYLCASSIRTSSNQPQHFGDGTRLSIL.

Many counts were recorded for this clone. The CDR3 end is not reached by the read, which stops 3 residues before it; the germline J gene fills it in. The chain joins TRBV18 to TRBJ2-7, with 8 bases matching TRBD1. CDR3 length: 14 residues. Germline CDR1 and CDR2: KGHSH and LQKENI. V was pared by 3 bases and J by 6 bases, with 7 bases of the junction left unmatched. CDR3 DNA (partial): TGTGCCAGCTCACCGCCGGGACAGGTCGCCGAG. It is translated as CASSPPGQVAE. The full-length CDR3 reads as CASSPPGQVAEQYF. Supplemented by reference TRBV18 and TRBJ2-7, the full variable domain reads NAGVMQNPRHLVRRRGQEARLRCSPMKGHSHVYWYRQLPEEGLKFMVYLQKENIIDESGMPKERFSAEFPKEGPSILRIQQVVRGDSAAYFCASSPPGQVAEQYFGPGTRLTVT.

This clone has ten or more counts. The read comes to an end 3 residues before the CDR3 does, leaving the germline J gene to fill in the end. The chain joins TRBV20-1 to TRBJ1-5, with a possible D match to TRBD1 (6 bases). V was pared by 3 bases and J by 3 bases, with 15 bases between. This CDR3 comprises 15 residues. Per the germline V gene, CDR1 is DFQATT and CDR2 is SNEGSKA (reference sequence). CDR3 bases read: TGCAGTGCTAGGGCGTCAGGGGCCCTCAATCAGCCC. This gives the protein CSARASGALNQP. The CDR3 as a whole reads CSARASGALNQPQHF.

This clone was observed at least ten times. The DNA ends 3 residues before the CDR3 does, and the rest of the CDR3 is filled in from the germline J gene. The rearrangement joins TRBV30 to TRBJ2-7; 9 bases are a match to TRBD2. CDR3 length: 13 residues. Germline V gene lookup returns CDR1 GTSNPN and CDR2 SVGIG (reference sequence). After removal of 2 bases from V and 4 bases from J, the junction contained 3 bases not matched to a gene. Incomplete CDR3 DNA: TGTGCCTGGAGTCGACTAGCGGCATACGAG. The encoded protein is CAWSRLAAYE. The complete CDR3 protein is CAWSRLAAYEQYF.

This clone was counted many times. The CDR3 end is not reached by the read, which stops 3 residues before it; the germline J gene fills it in. V usage is TRBV7-6 and J usage is TRBJ1-2, with 9 bases aligning to TRBD1. The CDR3 runs 14 residues. V shed 4 bases and J 7 bases; nucleotides not matched to a gene: 7. Looked up from germline, CDR1 is SGHVS and CDR2 is FNYEAQ. The CDR3 reads CASSSDQGQGGYTF. The DNA read from the CDR3 is TGTGCCAGCAGCTCAGATCAGGGACAGGGTGGC.

This clone has ten or more counts. The CDR3 sequence: CAWSAGTSSEQFF. The sequenced CDR3 bases are TGTGCCTGGAGTGCGGGGACTAGTAGTGAG. This chain links TRBV30 with TRBJ2-1; the match to TRBD2 covers 8 bases. The read ends 3 residues shy of where the CDR3 ends; the end is completed using the germline J gene. Trimming cost V 1 base and J 9 bases; bases outside gene matches: 5. Germline V gene lookup returns CDR1 GTSNPN and CDR2 SVGIG (reference sequence). The CDR3 runs to 13 residues.

Ten or more counts support this clone. Read data end 3 residues before the CDR3 end; the end is taken from the germline J gene. The chain combines TRBV20-1 with TRBJ2-7; 8 bases agree with TRBD2. Losses at the gene ends were 3 bases for V and 5 bases for J; bases not matched to a gene: 12. The CDR3 has 15 amino acids. In germline, CDR1 is DFQATT, CDR2 SNEGSKA (reference sequence). The CDR3 DNA, read in part, is TGCAGTGCTAGTGATGCCGGGACTAGAGAACACGAG. This codes for CSASDAGTREHE. The CDR3, in full, reads CSASDAGTREHEQYF.

This clone was seen ten or more times. The read halts 3 residues ahead of the CDR3 end, with the missing end drawn from the germline J gene. The V and J genes are TRBV7-9 and TRBJ1-1; no clear D gene. From germline, CDR1 is SEHNR and CDR2 FQNEAQ (reference sequence). With 3 bases removed from V and 3 bases from J, the gap between germline ends came to 8 bases. This CDR3 region has 13 residues. CDR3 DNA, as far as it was read: TGTGCCAGCAGCTTTTATAGGGACACTGAA. Translation: CASSFYRDTE. The full CDR3 sequence reads CASSFYRDTEAFF. The full variable domain, completed using reference TRBV7-9 and TRBJ1-1, is DTGVSQNPRHKITKRGQNVTFRCDPISEHNRLYWYRQTLGQGPEFLTYFQNEAQLEKSRLLSDRFSAERPKGSFSTLEIQRTEQGDSAMYLCASSFYRDTEAFFGQGTRLTVV.

This clone has ten or more counts. The sequenced fragment ends 3 residues before the CDR3 boundary, so the rest is inferred from the germline J gene. This rearrangement joins TRBV19 to TRBJ1-2; TRBD1 matches at 11 bases. CDR1 and CDR2 (germline): LNHDA, SQIVND (reference sequence). The CDR3 totals 15 residues. V lost 3 bases, J lost 4 bases, and 4 bases stayed unmatched. The covered CDR3 bases are TGTGCCAGTAGTATTTGGACAGGGGGCGTCTATGGC. Its protein product is CASSIWTGGVYG. The whole CDR3 sequence is CASSIWTGGVYGYTF.

On this clone itself: With the read ending 3 residues before the CDR3 end, the germline J gene is used to fill in that end. V gene TRBV19 combines with J gene TRBJ2-3; D may be TRBD1 (5 bases). This CDR3 is 16 amino acids long. Per germline, CDR1 LNHDA and CDR2 SQIVND (reference sequence). Trimming removed 2 bases at V and 3 bases at J, with 15 bases between. The chain's CDR3 is CASSIQKGLGTDTQYF. The sequenced CDR3 bases are TGTGCCAGTAGTATACAGAAGGGGTTAGGGACAGATACG.

This clone was recorded at least ten times. Coverage ceases 3 residues before the CDR3 finishes, and the germline J gene fills in the end. The gene calls are TRBV7-3 and TRBJ2-6; D is ambiguous. The CDR3 loop spans 15 amino acids. Germline assignment: CDR1 SGHTA and CDR2 FQGTGA. Trimming left V 2 bases short and J 4 bases short, with 9 bases between. The CDR3 DNA, read in part, is TGTGCCAGCAGCTTAGTCCATAGCGGGGCCAACGTC. As protein: CASSLVHSGANV. The CDR3 in its entirety is CASSLVHSGANVLTF.

This clone was found a few times. The missing CDR3 end, 3 residues past where the read stops, is filled in from the germline J gene. V is TRBV7-2 and J is TRBJ2-7; TRBD2 matches at 8 bases. The V and J ends lost 5 bases and 6 bases, in that order; junction bases with no gene match: 6. This CDR3 is 13 amino acids long. Germline V CDR1 and CDR2: SGHTA, FQGNSA. The DNA read from the CDR3 is TGTGCCAGCAGCCCGGGACTAGTGGGCGAG. Protein sequence: CASSPGLVGE. Given in full, the CDR3 is CASSPGLVGEQYF.

This clone appeared many times. Read coverage stops 3 residues before the CDR3 terminus; the germline J gene supplies the remainder. The chain recombines TRBV20-1 with TRBJ2-5; TRBD2 matches 11 bases. The CDR3 runs 14 residues. Germline V gene data show CDR1 as DFQATT and CDR2 as SNEGSKA (reference sequence). Germline trimming cut 3 bases from V and 3 bases from J; bases unmatched to any gene: 3. The chain's CDR3 is CSASGTSGKETQYF. The part of the CDR3 DNA that was read is TGCAGTGCTAGTGGGACTAGCGGAAAAGAGACC.